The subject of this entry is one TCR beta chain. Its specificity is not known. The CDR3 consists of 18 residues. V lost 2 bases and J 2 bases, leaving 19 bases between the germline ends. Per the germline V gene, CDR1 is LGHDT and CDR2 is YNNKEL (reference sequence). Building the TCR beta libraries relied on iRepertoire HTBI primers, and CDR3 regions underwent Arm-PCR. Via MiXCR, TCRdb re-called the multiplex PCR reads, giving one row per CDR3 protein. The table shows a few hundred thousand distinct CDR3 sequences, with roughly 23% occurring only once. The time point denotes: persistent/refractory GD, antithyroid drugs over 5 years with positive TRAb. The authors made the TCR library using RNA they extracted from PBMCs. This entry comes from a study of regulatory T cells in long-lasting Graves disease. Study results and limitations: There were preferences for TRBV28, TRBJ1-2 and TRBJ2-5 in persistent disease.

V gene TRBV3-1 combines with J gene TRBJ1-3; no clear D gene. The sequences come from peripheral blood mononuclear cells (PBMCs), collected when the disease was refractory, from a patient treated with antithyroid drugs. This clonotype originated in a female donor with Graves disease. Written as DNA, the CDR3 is TGTGCCAGCAGCCAACCGTATCGAACGGAGATTACTGGAAACACCATATATTTT. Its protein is CASSQPYRTEITGNTIYF. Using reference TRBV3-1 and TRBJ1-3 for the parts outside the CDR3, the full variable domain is DTAVSQTPKYLVTQMGNDKSIKCEQNLGHDTMYWYKQDSKKFLKIMFSYNNKELIINETVPNRFSPKSPDKAHLNLHINSLELGDSAVYFCASSQPYRTEITGNTIYFGEGSWLTVV.